This T cell receptor (beta chain) is from a study of blood T cell repertoires in COVID-19. As for the study in general: The analysed material was cDNA or gDNA that came from T cells, B-cell-depleted T cells, or PBMCs.

Seattle's cohort entered during active infection and was followed longitudinally. Clones were read by immunoSEQ multiplex PCR, and TCRdb kept only the in-frame ones, dropping some. The repertoire has a few hundred thousand clones, roughly nine tenths of them found once; the top ten carry over 1.5%. V shed 5 bases and J shed 4 bases, with 15 bases lying between them. The CDR3 runs to 15 residues. The germline CDR1 and CDR2 sequences are SGHVS and FQNEAQ. This rearrangement joins TRBV7-8 to TRBJ1-3, with D perhaps TRBD1 (5 bases). The sample consisted of peripheral blood. This clonotype was obtained from a woman aged 30 to 39 with COVID-19, enrolled during active disease. CDR3 amino acids: CASSPGQMVGNTIYF. The CDR3 bases are TGTGCCAGCAGCCCTGGACAAATGGTCGGAAACACCATATATTTT.